What follows are 13 T cell receptor beta chains derived from one specimen sequenced in a study of blood T cell repertoires in COVID-19. Sequencing was performed with immunoSEQ multiplex PCR; in TCRdb, only in-frame clones are kept and a portion is missing. The data show 50,000 to 70,000 clones, around 90% seen once. Input material: peripheral blood. These receptors were obtained from a human donor with active COVID-19. The donor label of this sample is uncertain.

This rearrangement joins TRBV6-5 to TRBJ1-1, with TRBD1 as a possible D gene (6 bases). Germline CDR1 reads MNHEY; CDR2 reads SVGAGI. Trimming cost V 5 bases and J 4 bases, with 17 bases left between them. CDR3 length: 15 residues. The CDR3 nucleotides are TGTGCCAGCAGTCGCACTGCGGGGGGGCTCACTGAAGCTTTCTTT. It encodes CASSRTAGGLTEAFF.

This sequence joins TRBV5-4 and TRBJ2-5; 7 nucleotides match TRBD2. Germline loops: CDR1 SGHNT, CDR2 YYREEE (reference sequence). The CDR3 is 14 residues long. V gave up 3 bases and J gave up 4 bases; unmatched junction bases: 6. The CDR3: CASSSQGGLETQYF. The CDR3 DNA reads TGTGCCAGCAGCTCCCAGGGAGGGCTAGAGACCCAGTACTTC. The full variable domain, completed using reference TRBV5-4 and TRBJ2-5, is ETGVTQSPTHLIKTRGQQVTLRCSSQSGHNTVSWYQQALGQGPQFIFQYYREEENGRGNFPPRFSGLQFPNYSSELNVNALELDDSALYLCASSSQGGLETQYFGPGTRLLVL.

The rearrangement uses TRBV5-4 and TRBJ1-4, with unresolved D. The germline V gene encodes CDR1 SGHNT and CDR2 YYREEE (reference sequence). This CDR3 has 13 residues. V was pared by 0 bases and J by 4 bases, with 4 bases between. In DNA form, the CDR3 reads TGTGCCAGCAGCTTGGTCGGTAATGAAAAACTGTTTTTT. This encodes CASSLVGNEKLFF.

This chain uses TRBV5-5 with TRBJ1-2; D is ambiguous. Germline V gene data show CDR1 as SGHKS and CDR2 as YYEKEE (reference sequence). V was clipped by 0 bases and J by 2 bases, with 5 bases between them. The CDR3 length is 13 residues. The CDR3 sequence: CASSLDQNYGYTF. CDR3 sequence (DNA): TGTGCCAGCAGCTTGGATCAGAACTATGGCTACACCTTC.

The CDR3 spells CASSVPGTSGDYEQYV. CDR3 sequence (DNA): TGTGCCAGCAGCGTACCCGGGACTAGCGGGGACTACGAGCAGTACGTC. The rearrangement uses TRBV21-1 and TRBJ2-7; TRBD2 is taken as the D call from the table, unchecked against the DNA. TRBV21-1 is a documented pseudogene. CDR3 length equals 16 residues.

V is TRBV9 and J is TRBJ2-1; perhaps TRBD2 as D (6 bases). The CDR3 is 12 amino acids. Germline CDR1 reads SGDLS; CDR2 reads YYNGEE. Trimming stripped 0 bases from V and 8 bases from J, with 6 bases between. The CDR3 here is CASSVGDYEQFF. The CDR3 nucleotides are TGTGCCAGCAGCGTAGGGGACTATGAGCAGTTCTTC.

The sample holds one count of this clone. This sequence joins TRBV27 and TRBJ2-6; 7 bases match TRBD1. V lost 4 bases, J lost 2 bases, and 2 bases stayed unmatched. CDR1 and CDR2 from the germline V gene are MNHEY and SMNVEV (reference sequence). The CDR3 covers 15 residues. The CDR3 DNA reads as TGTGCCAGCAGTTCCACAGGGGCTGGGGCCAACGTCCTGACTTTC. Its protein product is CASSSTGAGANVLTF. Full variable domain (remainder filled in from reference TRBV27 and TRBJ2-6): EAQVTQNPRYLITVTGKKLTVTCSQNMNHEYMSWYRQDPGLGLRQIYYSMNVEVTDKGDVPEGYKVSRKEKRNFPLILESPSPNQTSLYFCASSSTGAGANVLTFGAGSRLTVL.

The chain has TRBV5-1 and TRBJ2-5; D gene ambiguous. The CDR3 covers 12 residues. Germline CDR1 is SGHRS and CDR2 is YFSETQ. The V end lost 3 bases, the J end lost 3 bases, and 6 bases lay between the germline ends. CDR3 nucleotides: TGCGCCAGCAGCTCAAGCGAAGAGACCCAGTACTTC. Residues: CASSSSEETQYF.

The chain couples TRBV4-1 to TRBJ2-3; TRBD2 matches at 7 bases. Germline V gene data show CDR1 as MGHRA and CDR2 as YSYEKL. J was trimmed by 3 bases and V by 1 base; bases with no gene match: 1. There are 14 residues in the CDR3. The CDR3 spells CASSQAGGTDTQYF. The CDR3 DNA sequence: TGCGCCAGCAGCCAAGCGGGGGGTACAGATACGCAGTATTTT.

The CDR3: CASGAMNTEAFF. The CDR3 nucleotides read TGTGCCAGTGGGGCAATGAACACTGAAGCTTTCTTT. This sequence joins TRBV2 and TRBJ1-1; the D gene is possibly TRBD1 (5 bases). This CDR3 comprises 12 residues. The V gene's germline CDR1 is SNHLY and CDR2 FYNNEI. V lost 9 bases and J lost 0, with 8 bases in between. The whole variable domain, filled in from reference TRBV2 and TRBJ1-1, reads EPEVTQTPSHQVTQMGQEVILRCVPISNHLYFYWYRQILGQKVEFLVSFYNNEISEKSEIFDDQFSVERPDGSNFTLKIRSTKLEDSAMYFCASGAMNTEAFFGQGTRLTVV.

This clone was observed once. The chain links TRBV19 to TRBJ1-5, with TRBD1 identical over 8 bases. Germline V lookup: CDR1 LNHDA, CDR2 SQIVND (reference sequence). This CDR3 contains 15 residues. Trimming removed 5 bases from V and 6 bases from J; junction bases left unmatched: 9. CDR3 DNA sequence: TGTGCCAGTAGTCTTCAGGGGGCGCGGGGTCAGCCCCAGCATTTT. The encoded protein is CASSLQGARGQPQHF.

This chain uses TRBV6-5 with TRBJ1-2, with D perhaps matching TRBD1 (6 bases). Germline V gene lookup returns CDR1 MNHEY and CDR2 SVGAGI. Between the trimmed V and J ends, which lost 7 bases and 4 bases, there was a span of 19 bases. The CDR3 consists of 15 residues. CDR3 in amino acids: CASTVQLSGVYGYTF. CDR3 sequence (DNA): TGTGCCAGCACCGTACAGCTATCAGGGGTCTATGGCTACACCTTC.

The chain carries TRBV7-2 and TRBJ2-1; 7 nucleotides line up with TRBD1. The CDR3 is 15 amino acids. Germline V CDR1 and CDR2: SGHTA, FQGNSA. V gave up 2 bases and J gave up 4 bases; unmatched junction bases: 5. The CDR3 DNA follows: TGTGCCAGCAGCTTAAGAGACAGGGTGTACAATGAGCAGTTCTTC. It codes for CASSLRDRVYNEQFF. Based on the CDR3 plus reference TRBV7-2 and TRBJ2-1, the full variable domain is GAGVSQSPSNKVTEKGKDVELRCDPISGHTALYWYRQSLGQGLEFLIYFQGNSAPDKSGLPSDRFSAERTGGSVSTLTIQRTQQEDSAVYLCASSLRDRVYNEQFFGPGTRLTVL.